This T cell receptor beta chain was sequenced for a study of identical twins. Overall study results and limits: Conclusions came from cross-sectional statistical analysis, not from following the same donors.

Through template switching, a universal primer site was introduced, and the cDNA contained unique molecular identifiers. TCRdb redid the calling of the 5' RACE reads with MiXCR, one entry per CDR3 protein. The sample holds over 550,000 distinct CDR3 sequences; about 7.1% are singletons and the top ten take around 1.6%. Many counts were recorded for this clonotype. As yet, its antigen is unknown. Germline V gene sequence: CDR1 PRHDT, CDR2 FYEKMQ (reference sequence). The CDR3 length is 17 residues. V was trimmed by 0 bases and J by 2 bases, leaving 17 bases between them. This sample also belongs to another study, concerning yellow fever vaccine responses in identical twins. In that study: Twins' vaccine T cell responses were reported to seem partly convergent and partly personalized.

Sequencing was carried out using PBMCs. The receptor comes from a woman aged 18-29 years in good health. V is TRBV13 and J is TRBJ2-7; D may be TRBD2 (6 bases). Here the CDR3 DNA reads TGTGCCAGCAGCTTAGGCTCCCTGCCGGGAGCGACCTACGAGCAGTACTTC. Translation gives CASSLGSLPGATYEQYF.